This is a list of T cell receptor beta chains from one sample in a study of OX40 agonist ivuxolimab in advanced cancers. The protocol was immunoSEQ multiplex PCR, while the TCRdb copy is restricted to in-frame clones and leaves out a portion. The sample has about 72,000 clones, around 87% seen once. The specimen comprised CD4+ or CD8+ T cells sorted from blood, sampled in a trial of the OX40 agonist ivuxolimab. These receptor sequences come from an adult with an advanced solid tumor such as melanoma, head and neck, liver or kidney cancer. The CDR3 runs from the conserved cysteine through the conserved F or W. A D gene is named only where the DNA matches it firmly. Clone size is given for some rows only: seen once, a few or many times, or a class if the clone is expanded.

cdr3_nt cdr3_aa d_call clone_size v_call cdr3_length j_call
TGTGCCAGCGGGGAGGAGACCCAGTACTTC CASGEETQYF NA once TRBV6-1 10 TRBJ2-5
TGTGCCAGTAGCCCGCGGACTGCAAACACCGGGGAGCTGTTTTTT CASSPRTANTGELFF NA NA TRBV19 15 TRBJ2-2
TGTGCCAGCTCAGATGGACTAGCCAAAAACATTCAGTACTTC CASSDGLAKNIQYF NA NA TRBV18 14 TRBJ2-4
TGCGCCAGCAGCCATCCGTTCGACAGGGACCCCCCCCACACCTTC CASSHPFDRDPPHTF TRBD1 once TRBV4-1 15 TRBJ1-2
TGTGCCAGCTCCCCTGCGGGACAGGGTTCCTCCTACAATGAGCAGTTCTTC CASSPAGQGSSYNEQFF TRBD1 NA TRBV18 17 TRBJ2-1
TGCGCCAGCAGCCAGGGACGGTCTAGCTCCTATAATTCACCCCTCCACTTT CASSQGRSSSYNSPLHF NA once TRBV4-1 17 TRBJ1-6
TGTGCCAGCAGTGCCCCCAAAGGGGGAGCTTTCTTT CASSAPKGGAFF NA NA TRBV27 12 TRBJ1-1
TGTGCCAGCAGCGCAGAGTCCCGGGACAGGGTCTGCCCTTCCTACGAGCAGTACTTC CASSAESRDRVCPSYEQYF TRBD1 NA TRBV9 19 TRBJ2-7
TGTGCCAGCAGCCCGGAGGGGGTGAAGGAAAAACTGTTTTTT CASSPEGVKEKLFF NA NA TRBV5-6 14 TRBJ1-4
TGTGCCTGGAAGCTGGCGGGGGGTTATGGCTACACCTTC CAWKLAGGYGYTF NA NA TRBV30 13 TRBJ1-2
TGTGCCAGCAGTTATCGGGAGGATGGAAACACCATATATTTT CASSYREDGNTIYF NA NA TRBV6-6 14 TRBJ1-3
TGCGCCAGCAGCCAAGGGACTACCGGACCCTACGAGCAGTACTTC CASSQGTTGPYEQYF NA NA TRBV4-1 15 TRBJ2-7
TGTGCCAGCAGCTTAAGAGGGGACCCCTACAATGAGCAGTTCTTC CASSLRGDPYNEQFF NA NA TRBV7-9 15 TRBJ2-1
TGTGCCAGCAGTGGTGACTTTCAAGAGACCCAGTACTTC CASSGDFQETQYF NA NA TRBV27 13 TRBJ2-5
TGTGCCAGTACCGCCAGCGGGGAAAGACCCTCCCAGTACTTC CASTASGERPSQYF TRBD2 once TRBV19 14 TRBJ2-5
TGTGCCAGCAGCGTAGGAGGGGGGACAACCTACGAGCAGTACTTC CASSVGGGTTYEQYF NA NA TRBV9 15 TRBJ2-7
TGCGCCAGCACCCCCGGTTGGGGGGAAGAGACCCAGTACTTC CASTPGWGEETQYF NA NA TRBV5-1 14 TRBJ2-5
TGTGCCAGCAGCTCATGGGCGACCACCAGTAATGAAAAACTGTTTTTT CASSSWATTSNEKLFF NA NA TRBV7-9 16 TRBJ1-4
TGTGCCAGCAGCTCCTCGGGACAGAGGAGGGGCAATCAGCCCCAGCATTTT CASSSSGQRRGNQPQHF TRBD1 NA TRBV5-6 17 TRBJ1-5
TGTGCCAGCAGCTTAGGGGGGGCTTTTGGCTACACCTTC CASSLGGAFGYTF NA NA TRBV7-9 13 TRBJ1-2
TGTGCCAGCACCCAATCGGGCAGAAGGGAAAAACTGTTTTTT CASTQSGRREKLFF NA once TRBV6-1 14 TRBJ1-4
TGTGCCTGGAGTCCCCGGGGGGGCATAGGTGAGACCCAGTACTTC CAWSPRGGIGETQYF TRBD2 NA TRBV30 15 TRBJ2-5
TGTGCCAGCAGTTTCGAGAGGGGGTCCTACGAGCAGTACTTC CASSFERGSYEQYF NA NA TRBV27 14 TRBJ2-7
TGCGCCAGCAGCCCCCGGTGGGGGGACAATGAGCAGTTCTTC CASSPRWGDNEQFF NA NA TRBV5-1 14 TRBJ2-1
TGTGCCTGGAGTGGACGCCAAGAGACCCAGTACTTC CAWSGRQETQYF NA NA TRBV30 12 TRBJ2-5
TGTGCCAGTAGTATAGGCGACGGTTCCAACTATGGCTACACCTTC CASSIGDGSNYGYTF NA NA TRBV19 15 TRBJ1-2
TGTGCCAGCAGCCAAGTGGGGGTGGACTATGGCTACACCTTC CASSQVGVDYGYTF NA NA TRBV14 14 TRBJ1-2
TGTGCCAGCAGCGACTCTGGTCTGTTTTCGGAGAACACTGAAGCTTTCTTT CASSDSGLFSENTEAFF NA few TRBV7-9 17 TRBJ1-1
TGTGCCAGCAGCTTAAGCTCGCCAGCTCTCTCTGGAAACACCATATATTTT CASSLSSPALSGNTIYF NA NA TRBV11-2 17 TRBJ1-3
TGCGCCAGCAGCCAAGATTTCAGCAATCAGCCCCAGCATTTT CASSQDFSNQPQHF NA NA TRBV4-1 14 TRBJ1-5
TGCGCCAGCAGCCAACCCGGGACAAAGAACACCGGGGAGCTGTTTTTT CASSQPGTKNTGELFF NA NA TRBV4-1 16 TRBJ2-2
TGTGCCGTAGGTCCGGGAAGCTCCTACAATGAGCAGTTCTTC CAVGPGSSYNEQFF NA NA TRBV6-6 14 TRBJ2-1
TGTGCCAGCAGCACAGGGGTTACGGCAGATACGCAGTATTTT CASSTGVTADTQYF TRBD1 NA TRBV5-4 14 TRBJ2-3
TGTGCCAGCAGGAGGAGACAGGGGGCTTCGCAGCCCCAGCATTTT CASRRRQGASQPQHF TRBD1 few TRBV6-5 15 TRBJ1-5
TGTGCCAGCAGCAAAAGTGGACAGGGGGGCTATGGCTACACCTTC CASSKSGQGGYGYTF TRBD1 NA TRBV7-9 15 TRBJ1-2
TGTGCCGACCAGGGCATAGAGGGAGAGACCCAGTACTTC CADQGIEGETQYF NA once TRBV6-7 13 TRBJ2-5
TGTGCCAGCAGCGCAAAGGAGGGTCTGAAGACTGAAGCTTTCTTT CASSAKEGLKTEAFF NA NA TRBV9 15 TRBJ1-1
TGTGCCAGCAGCTTAAAGCCGAGCATCTCTGGGGCCAACGTCCTGACTTTC CASSLKPSISGANVLTF NA NA TRBV7-8 17 TRBJ2-6
TGTGCCAGCAGCTTAATGGCCAGAGGGGCCGGGGAGCTGTTTTTT CASSLMARGAGELFF NA NA TRBV7-9 15 TRBJ2-2
TGTGCCAGTAGTGGGGGCCTCAATCAGCCCCAGCATTTT CASSGGLNQPQHF NA few TRBV19 13 TRBJ1-5
TGTGCCAGCAGCTGGGGGGACAGGGGTTACGAGCAGTACTTC CASSWGDRGYEQYF TRBD1 NA TRBV11-2 14 TRBJ2-7
TGTGCCAGCAGCCTCACAGGGGGGGGCACTGAAGCTTTCTTT CASSLTGGGTEAFF TRBD1 NA TRBV2 14 TRBJ1-1
TGTGCCAGCAGCGCCACAGGGGGCTCCCGTCAAGAGACCCAGTACTTC CASSATGGSRQETQYF TRBD1 NA TRBV9 16 TRBJ2-5
TGTGCCAGCAGAGCGGGACCTCGGAACACTGAAGCTTTCTTT CASRAGPRNTEAFF NA NA TRBV2 14 TRBJ1-1
TGTGCCAGCAGTTGGCCCACAGGGGAGGGGGGCTACACCTTC CASSWPTGEGGYTF TRBD1 NA TRBV28 14 TRBJ1-2
TGTGCCAGCACCGCAAAATTGGCTCCCAACGAGCAGTACTTC CASTAKLAPNEQYF NA few TRBV6-5 14 TRBJ2-7
TGCGCCAGCAGGTCCGACTGGAGCTCCTACAATGAGCAGTTCTTC CASRSDWSSYNEQFF NA NA TRBV5-1 15 TRBJ2-1
TGTGCCAGCAGCCCCTCGACAGGGTCTGGAGCTTTCTTT CASSPSTGSGAFF TRBD1 NA TRBV11-2 13 TRBJ1-1
TGCGCCAGCAGCTTGATAGGCAGCTCTGGAAACACCATATATTTT CASSLIGSSGNTIYF NA NA TRBV5-1 15 TRBJ1-3
TGCGCCAGCAGTCAATTTACTCCAAGGACAGGGCCCCACGAGCAGTACTTC CASSQFTPRTGPHEQYF TRBD1 NA TRBV23-1 17 TRBJ2-7
TGTGCCAGCAGCAAAGAGGGGGGCTTTCTCCCCTCTGGAAACACCATATATTTT CASSKEGGFLPSGNTIYF NA NA TRBV21-1 18 TRBJ1-3
TGTGCCAGCATCTCCGGGACGTCTAGAGAAAAACTGTTTTTT CASISGTSREKLFF NA once TRBV6-6 14 TRBJ1-4
TGTGCCAGCAGGGATGGACAGGCCGGGGAGCTGTTTTTT CASRDGQAGELFF TRBD1 once TRBV2 13 TRBJ2-2
TGTGCCAGCAGCCCCTCGTTTAGCGGGAAGACCCAGTACTTC CASSPSFSGKTQYF TRBD2 NA TRBV7-2 14 TRBJ2-5
TGTGCCAGCAGCCCTGGCGACTTTTCCTACAATGAGCAGTTCTTC CASSPGDFSYNEQFF NA NA TRBV7-6 15 TRBJ2-1
TGTGCCAGCAGTGAAACAGGGGGCATTCAGCCCCAGCATTTT CASSETGGIQPQHF TRBD1 NA TRBV2 14 TRBJ1-5